Sequencing of this T cell receptor (beta chain) was carried out in a study of blood T cell repertoires in COVID-19. About the study: The United States, Italy and Spain supplied acute and convalescent COVID-19 samples.

In the original analysis: The assay estimated nucleated cells by amplifying reference gene primers. Profiling relied on immunoSEQ multiplex PCR, and the TCRdb table lists in-frame clones only, not all of them. That table gives V, J and clone size, and the DNA gave D and trimming. The sample has 160,000 or so clones, more than 85% seen once. The CDR3 loop spans 15 amino acids. V lost 3 bases and J 4 bases, leaving 16 bases between the germline ends. The germline CDR1 and CDR2 sequences are LNHDA and SQIVND (reference sequence). Sequencing was done on a sample of peripheral blood. The receptor was isolated from a woman aged 55-75 years with COVID-19, enrolled during active disease. The rearrangement uses TRBV19 and TRBJ2-7, with a possible D match to TRBD2 (6 bases). CDR3 sequence reads: CASSMMAGTGYEQYF. The CDR3 nucleotides read TGTGCCAGTAGTATGATGGCAGGGACTGGGTACGAGCAGTACTTC. Combining the CDR3 with reference TRBV19 and TRBJ2-7 gives the whole variable domain DGGITQSPKYLFRKEGQNVTLSCEQNLNHDAMYWYRQDPGQGLRLIYYSQIVNDFQKGDIAEGYSVSREKKESFPLTVTSAQKNPTAFYLCASSMMAGTGYEQYFGPGTRLTVT.